This T cell receptor beta chain was identified in a study of cytomegalovirus exposure and HLA in healthy donors. Researchers ran the PCR with 60 Vbeta and 13 Jbeta primers. The assay was immunoSEQ multiplex PCR, and TCRdb's table has in-frame clones only and misses some. The sample lists 150,000 to 200,000 clones, around three quarters occurring once. Trimming cost V 2 bases and J 2 bases, with 7 bases left between them. The CDR3 totals 14 residues. Germline loops: CDR1 SGHKS, CDR2 YYEKEE (reference sequence). This TCR was sampled from a woman aged 25-40 years in good health and CMV-seropositive. The sample was PBMCs. V is TRBV5-5 and J is TRBJ1-4, with D perhaps TRBD1 (6 bases). The CDR3 here is CASSFQGTNEKLFF. In DNA, the CDR3 is TGTGCCAGCAGCTTCCAGGGGACTAATGAAAAACTGTTTTTT.